The present T cell receptor (beta chain) was sequenced within a study of T cell responses to AZD1222 COVID-19 vaccine. Overall study findings and caveats: Without day 14 samples, only post-peak T cell repertoires were studied. Just a handful of people given AZD1222 tested seropositive at baseline. Vaccine-associated CD4 TCRs ranged over spike, dominating at 160-218 and 743-854. The reported proportion of spike-specific TCRs targeting unmutated variant regions was nearly half.

CDR1 and CDR2 (germline): SGHKS, YYEKEE (reference sequence). The CDR3 loop spans 13 amino acids. Trimming stripped 2 bases from V and 4 bases from J, with 10 bases between. Points on this clone: What it recognizes is unknown.

Sequenced by immunoSEQ multiplex PCR; TCRdb stores in-frame clones only, minus some. The sample consists of some 140,000 clones, 85% to 90% of them appearing once. The material was peripheral blood, obtained on day 0 of AZD1222 vaccination. The chain uses TRBV5-5 and TRBJ2-7; D may be TRBD2 (5 bases). The receptor was isolated from an adult in good health. CDR3 protein: CASSLVEGYEQYF. The CDR3 DNA sequence: TGTGCCAGCAGCTTAGTTGAGGGTTACGAGCAGTACTTC.